The present TCR beta chain was sequenced within a study of T cell responses to AZD1222 COVID-19 vaccine. CDR3 length: 16 residues. The V and J ends lost 5 bases and 7 bases respectively, with 21 bases between them. Per the germline V gene, CDR1 is SGHAT and CDR2 is FQNNGV. The method was immunoSEQ multiplex PCR; TCRdb's version includes in-frame clones alone and lacks a portion of them. The sample shows approximately 64,000 clones, about 89% of them seen only once. This sequence was found in an adult who received the MenACWY meningococcal vaccine as a control. The gene calls are TRBV11-2 and TRBJ2-1; possible D gene TRBD2, 6 bases. The sample in question was peripheral blood, obtained 28 days after the second dose of the MenACWY control vaccine. CDR3 region: CASSPALGLGGNEQFF. The CDR3 DNA is TGTGCCAGCAGCCCCGCGTTGGGTCTCGGAGGGAATGAGCAGTTCTTC.